Listed here is a single TCR beta chain. The J segment lost 5 bases and the V segment lost 4 bases, leaving 8 bases of the junction unmatched. The CDR3 extends over 13 amino acids. Germline loops: CDR1 SQVTM, CDR2 ANQGSEA. This entry belongs to a study of OX40 agonist ivuxolimab in advanced cancers. Across the whole study: The dose-escalation cohort was roughly 83% male, with a mean age of around 54 years, ranging roughly 23 to 79.

Generated by immunoSEQ multiplex PCR, the TCRdb table keeps only in-frame clones and is missing some. The sample lists about 30,000 clones; 70% to 85% were seen once. Sample: CD4+ or CD8+ T cells sorted from blood, taken in a trial of the OX40 agonist ivuxolimab. The genes are TRBV29-1 and TRBJ2-7; the match to TRBD1 covers 7 bases. The sequence came from an adult with an advanced solid tumor such as melanoma, head and neck, liver or kidney cancer. In DNA, the CDR3 is TGCAGCGTTGGACAGGGTAGGCCCAACGAGCAGTACTTC. Its protein is CSVGQGRPNEQYF.